This T cell receptor beta chain was retrieved from a study of esophageal squamous cell carcinoma under preoperative chemotherapy. The overall study: Both tumor-infiltrating lymphocytes and peripheral blood T cells had their TCR repertoires profiled.

Regarding the study as a whole: Paclitaxel-nedaplatin therapy caused immediate, substantial clonotype frequency changes. After treatment, tumor-infiltrating lymphocytes apparently came partly from blood T cells. Chemotherapy was followed by significantly higher TCR diversity in peripheral T cells only, not tumor-infiltrating lymphocytes.

Time point specified: before preoperative PTX-NDP chemotherapy. This clonotype was recorded many times. Antigen unknown. TCRdb reanalysed the PCR reads using MiXCR and keeps one entry per CDR3 protein. Here the sample spans approximately 30,000 distinct CDR3 sequences, roughly 48% being singletons. Unmatched junction bases numbered 4, after V lost 4 bases and J lost 1 base. This CDR3 spans 15 amino acids. Per germline, CDR1 MNHEY and CDR2 SVGAGI. The sample was collected from a patient given preoperative chemotherapy. This chain connects TRBV6-5 to TRBJ2-7; 10 bases agree with TRBD1. The clonotype originates from a human donor with esophageal squamous cell carcinoma. The donor label of this sample is uncertain. In DNA, the CDR3 is TGTGCCAGCAGTTCCCGACAGGGGGCATCCTACGAGCAGTACTTC. This encodes CASSSRQGASYEQYF.